This T cell receptor (beta chain) emerged from a study of cytomegalovirus exposure and HLA in healthy donors. Study-level findings and limits: The study listed some 160 cytomegalovirus-associated TCR beta chains. What was likely a sequencing artifact was a cluster of highly shared sequence variants.

A multiplex PCR was run with 60 Vbeta primers and 13 Jbeta primers. The data were produced by immunoSEQ multiplex PCR, yet TCRdb's version contains in-frame clones alone and is incomplete. The sample consists of around 150,000 clones, 82% of them appearing once. With regard to this clone: Its antigen is undetermined.

This CDR3 spans 14 amino acids. Germline trimming cut 8 bases from V and 4 bases from J; bases unmatched to any gene: 2. CDR1 and CDR2 from the germline V gene are KGHSH and LQKENI. Sequencing was carried out using PBMCs. The sequence came from a girl between 5 and 17 years old in good health and CMV-seropositive. J is TRBJ2-1 and V is TRBV18, with 13 bases lining up with TRBD2. The CDR3 protein is CASATSGGYNEQFF. Written as DNA, the CDR3 is TGTGCCAGCGCGACTAGCGGGGGGTACAATGAGCAGTTCTTC. Filled out from reference TRBV18 and TRBJ2-1, the complete variable domain reads NAGVMQNPRHLVRRRGQEARLRCSPMKGHSHVYWYRQLPEEGLKFMVYLQKENIIDESGMPKERFSAEFPKEGPSILRIQQVVRGDSAAYFCASATSGGYNEQFFGPGTRLTVL.